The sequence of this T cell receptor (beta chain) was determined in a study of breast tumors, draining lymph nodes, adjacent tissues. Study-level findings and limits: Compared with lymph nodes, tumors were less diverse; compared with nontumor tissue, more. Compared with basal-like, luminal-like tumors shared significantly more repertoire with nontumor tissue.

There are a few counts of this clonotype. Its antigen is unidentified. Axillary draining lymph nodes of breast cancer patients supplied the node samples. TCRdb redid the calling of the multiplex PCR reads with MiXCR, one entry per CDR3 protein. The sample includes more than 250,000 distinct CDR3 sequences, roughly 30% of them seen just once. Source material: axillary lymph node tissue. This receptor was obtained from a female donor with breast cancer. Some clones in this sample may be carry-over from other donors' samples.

For the CDR3, the DNA is TGTGCCATAACGGTTGAGCCCGCGCCAGGAAACACCATATATTTT. Translating it yields CAITVEPAPGNTIYF. The chain carries TRBV6-1 and TRBJ1-3; D gene uncertain. The CDR3 extends over 15 amino acids. Trimming left V 10 bases short and J 4 bases short, with 20 bases between. Germline V gene lookup returns CDR1 MNHNS and CDR2 SASEGT.